The 12 T cell receptor beta chains given below trace back to one sample, sequenced in a study of post-analysis software for immune sequencing data (dated by TCRdb to the mid-2010s). Summary of the overall study and its limitations: Significantly higher frequencies in patients than in controls were found for about 5 TRBV segments, including TRBV5-6, TRBV5-1 and TRBV20-1.

Library method: PCR. The data were produced on an Illumina HiSeq 2500. Unique molecular identifiers were incorporated into TCR beta cDNA libraries to reduce PCR and sequencing biases. In TCRdb, the public reads were trimmed at Q25 with fastp and aligned with MiXCR, with productive beta chains retained. Duplicate CDR3 protein sequences are folded into a single record with the most common DNA and genes. For this sample there are 700,000 to 900,000 distinct CDR3 sequences; roughly 50% appear just once. The ten largest clonotypes hold roughly 5.2% of the sample. No antigen has been identified for these receptors. Sequences were obtained from blood. These receptors all come from a girl aged 5-17 years with multiple sclerosis.

This chain connects TRBV12-3 or TRBV12-4 to TRBJ2-2; the match to TRBD2 covers 8 bases. The CDR3 totals 15 residues. The V and J ends lost 7 bases and 5 bases, in that order; junction bases with no gene match: 9. In nucleotides, the CDR3 is TGTGCCAGCACCCATAGCGGGGCGAGGACCGGGGAGCTGTTTTTT. Residues: CASTHSGARTGELFF.

The V and J genes are TRBV7-9 and TRBJ1-2, with D possibly being TRBD1 (5 bases). V was clipped by 1 base and J by 10 bases, with 10 bases between them. The CDR3 extends over 12 amino acids. Germline values: CDR1 SEHNR, CDR2 FQNEAQ (reference sequence). The CDR3 bases are TGTGCCAGCAGCTTAGTCCCAGGGAACTACACCTTC. Protein sequence: CASSLVPGNYTF.

The chain is built from TRBV27 and TRBJ2-1; the match to TRBD2 covers 7 bases. Germline V gene sequence: CDR1 MNHEY, CDR2 SMNVEV (reference sequence). This CDR3 is 12 amino acids long. V lost 9 bases, J lost 3 bases, and 2 bases stayed unmatched. The CDR3 loop reads CASGGVYNEQFF. In nucleotides, the CDR3 is TGTGCCAGTGGGGGGGTCTACAATGAGCAGTTCTTC.

This clonotype was picked up a small number of times. The chain carries TRBV2 and TRBJ2-7; D gene ambiguous. CDR1 is SNHLY, CDR2 FYNNEI, per germline. The CDR3 covers 12 residues. The germline V and J ends were trimmed by 5 bases and 3 bases, with 8 bases remaining between them. The CDR3 coding sequence is TGTGCCAGCAGTTCTGATCGCTACGAGCAGTACTTC. Translation gives CASSSDRYEQYF.

This clonotype was counted only a few times. The chain has TRBV24-1 and TRBJ1-6; no clear D. Germline CDR1 is KGHDR and CDR2 is SFDVKD. V lost 8 bases and J 3 bases, leaving 16 bases between the germline ends. The CDR3 extends over 16 amino acids. This chain's CDR3 is CATTYRRPLYNSPLHF. In DNA form, the CDR3 reads TGTGCCACCACCTACAGACGACCGCTCTATAATTCACCCCTCCACTTT.

This chain uses TRBV7-9 with TRBJ2-1; 11 bases line up with TRBD2. The CDR3 consists of 15 residues. CDR1 and CDR2 (germline): SEHNR, FQNEAQ (reference sequence). The trim removed 6 bases at V and 9 bases at J, leaving 10 bases unmatched. CDR3 residues: CASRPYTSGGGEQFF. The CDR3 DNA follows: TGTGCCAGCAGACCATATACTAGCGGGGGCGGTGAGCAGTTCTTC.

The chain has TRBV7-3 and TRBJ2-1; 12 bases are shared with TRBD1. The V gene end was trimmed by 6 bases and the J gene end by 7 bases; junction bases not matched to a gene: 7. The CDR3 extends over 15 amino acids. Germline V gene data show CDR1 as SGHTA and CDR2 as FQGTGA. The CDR3 DNA reads TGTGCCAGCAGACTCGGGACAGGGGGCTATAATGAGCAGTTCTTC. Translated: CASRLGTGGYNEQFF.

The J gene is TRBJ1-3, the V gene TRBV30, with a tentative D call TRBD1 (6 bases). The CDR3 is 12 amino acids. Per the germline V gene, CDR1 is GTSNPN and CDR2 is SVGIG (reference sequence). The CDR3, as DNA: TGTGACCCCCAGGGGATGAAAAACACCATATATTTT. Protein product: CDPQGMKNTIYF.

V gene TRBV20-1 combines with J gene TRBJ2-5; D perhaps matches TRBD1 (6 bases). Trimming took 4 bases from V and 1 from J, leaving 16 bases between them. CDR1 is DFQATT, CDR2 SNEGSKA, per germline (reference sequence). The CDR3 runs to 15 residues. CDR3 sequence (DNA): TGCAGTGCTATAGTAGGGGGAGTGATCCAAGAGACCCAGTACTTC. It encodes CSAIVGGVIQETQYF.

This rearrangement joins TRBV2 to TRBJ2-7, with 9 positions matching TRBD1. The J segment lost 2 bases and the V segment lost 6 bases, leaving 17 bases of the junction unmatched. This CDR3 is built from 18 residues. Germline V gene sequence: CDR1 SNHLY, CDR2 FYNNEI. CDR3 sequence: CASSGTGLVVELPYEQYF. CDR3 DNA sequence: TGTGCCAGCAGCGGGACAGGGCTCGTAGTGGAACTCCCCTACGAGCAGTACTTC.

This chain connects TRBV7-3 to TRBJ2-2; no definite D call. Between the trimmed V and J ends, which lost 5 bases and 5 bases, there was a span of 9 bases. Germline V gives CDR1 SGHTA, CDR2 FQGTGA. The CDR3 length is 13 residues. The CDR3, as DNA: TGTGCCAGCAGCCCCTACGGGACCGGGGAGCTGTTTTTT. It is translated as CASSPYGTGELFF.

V and J are TRBV20-1 and TRBJ2-1; the match to TRBD2 covers 8 bases. The DNA end lines up better with TRBJ2-7; the J call may be wrong. The CDR3 is 13 residues long. Germline V lookup: CDR1 DFQATT, CDR2 SNEGSKA (reference sequence). The CDR3 is CSALPSGGNEQYF. The CDR3 DNA sequence: TGCAGTGCTCTCCCCAGCGGGGGCAATGAGCAGTACTTC.